This TCR beta chain was obtained from a study of T-cell reconstitution after alpha-beta-depleted transplantation in children. This CDR3 has 13 amino acids. Germline V CDR1 and CDR2: SGHTA, FQGNSA. Trimming left V 5 bases short and J 3 bases short, with 11 bases between. In its sample, this clonotype was seen a few times. This sample's TCRbeta library carried unique molecular identifier barcodes. MiXCR, applied by TCRdb to the PCR reads, yields one record per CDR3 protein. The sample consists of about 610,000 distinct CDR3 sequences, roughly a tenth of them appearing once. The TCR sequence derives from a human donor who donated a stem cell graft to a child with acute myeloid leukemia. The sample in question was PBMCs from the stem cell graft donor, obtained from the stem cell graft. The gene calls are TRBV7-2 and TRBJ2-7, with no clear D. CDR3 bases: TGTGCCAGCAGCCCCACGGCCAGCTACGAGCAGTACTTC. Residues: CASSPTASYEQYF.